This TCR beta chain was observed in a study of response to subunit inactivated influenza vaccine. One entry per CDR3 protein, called by TCRdb with MiXCR from the RT-PCR reads. This sample has around 250,000 distinct CDR3 sequences; 9% to 15% occur once, and the top ten carry 7.8%. General study results and limits: New T cells are recruited in small numbers by each seasonal influenza vaccination, according to the authors' suggestion.

This clonotype was picked up a small number of times. Its antigen is unidentified. The CDR3 has 14 residues. V lost 0 bases and J 4 bases, leaving 10 bases between the germline ends. Germline V lookup: CDR1 SGHDT, CDR2 YYEEEE. This sample comprised non-naive T cells sorted from PBMCs, obtained around 15 days before vaccination. The clonotype comes from a man between 45 and 60 years old who received an inactivated influenza vaccine. The chain recombines TRBV5-6 with TRBJ2-5; unclear D gene. Here the CDR3 reads CASSLVGYLETQYF. CDR3 DNA: TGTGCCAGCAGCTTGGTCGGCTACTTAGAGACCCAGTACTTC.